The TCR beta chain under discussion was sequenced for a study of graft-versus-host responses after intestinal transplantation. Study summary: After anti-thymocyte globulin induction, recipients took tacrolimus and steroids for roughly three years. The study's findings and limits: Investigators detected GvH clones in recipient marrow, with some emerging earlier in ileum or blood.

Of note for this clone: The antigen is not known.

Data came from immunoSEQ multiplex PCR; TCRdb stores just in-frame clones and leaves some out. This sample yields about 39,000 clones, of which more than 85% are seen a single time; around a fifth belongs to the top ten. From germline, CDR1 is MGHDK and CDR2 SYGVNS. This CDR3 spans 16 amino acids. V was pared by 0 bases and J by 0 bases, with 9 bases between. The rearrangement joins TRBV25-1 to TRBJ1-3, with unresolved D. This material consisted of unstimulated CD8+ T cells sorted from spleen or lymph node cells, taken before transplant. The receptor was derived from a human donor who was the organ donor for an intestinal transplant. The CDR3 bases are TGTGCCAGCAGTGAATACGACTTTAGCTCTGGAAACACCATATATTTT. As protein: CASSEYDFSSGNTIYF.